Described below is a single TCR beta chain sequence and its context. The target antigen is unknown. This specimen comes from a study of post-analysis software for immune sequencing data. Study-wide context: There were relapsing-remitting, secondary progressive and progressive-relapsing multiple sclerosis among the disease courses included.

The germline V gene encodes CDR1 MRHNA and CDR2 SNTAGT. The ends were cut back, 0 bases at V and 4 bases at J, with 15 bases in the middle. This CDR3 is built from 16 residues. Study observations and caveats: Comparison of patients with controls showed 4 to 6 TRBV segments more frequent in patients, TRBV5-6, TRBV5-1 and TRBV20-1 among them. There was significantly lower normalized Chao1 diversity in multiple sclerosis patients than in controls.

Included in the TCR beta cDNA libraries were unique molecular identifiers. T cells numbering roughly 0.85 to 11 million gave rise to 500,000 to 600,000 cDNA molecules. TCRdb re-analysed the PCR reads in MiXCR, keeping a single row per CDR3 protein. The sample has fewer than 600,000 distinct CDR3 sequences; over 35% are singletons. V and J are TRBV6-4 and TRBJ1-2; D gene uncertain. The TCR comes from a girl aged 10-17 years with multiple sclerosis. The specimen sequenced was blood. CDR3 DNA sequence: TGTGCCAGCAGTGACTCGAAGGAGGGAGGGAGCTATGGCTACACCTTC. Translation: CASSDSKEGGSYGYTF.